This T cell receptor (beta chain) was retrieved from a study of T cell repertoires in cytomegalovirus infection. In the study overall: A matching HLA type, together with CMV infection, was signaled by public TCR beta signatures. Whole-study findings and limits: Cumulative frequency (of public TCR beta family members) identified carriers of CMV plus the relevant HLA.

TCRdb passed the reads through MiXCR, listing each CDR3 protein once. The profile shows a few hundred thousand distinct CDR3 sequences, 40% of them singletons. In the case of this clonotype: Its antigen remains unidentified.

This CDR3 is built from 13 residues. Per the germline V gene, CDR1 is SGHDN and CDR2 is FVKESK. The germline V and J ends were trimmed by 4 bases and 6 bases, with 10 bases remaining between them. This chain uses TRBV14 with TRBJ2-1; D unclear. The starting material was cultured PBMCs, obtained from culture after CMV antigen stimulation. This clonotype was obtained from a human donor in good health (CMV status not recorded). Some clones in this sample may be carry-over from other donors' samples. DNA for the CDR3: TGTGCCAGCAGCCCCTATTCTATCAATGAGCAGTTCTTC. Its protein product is CASSPYSINEQFF.